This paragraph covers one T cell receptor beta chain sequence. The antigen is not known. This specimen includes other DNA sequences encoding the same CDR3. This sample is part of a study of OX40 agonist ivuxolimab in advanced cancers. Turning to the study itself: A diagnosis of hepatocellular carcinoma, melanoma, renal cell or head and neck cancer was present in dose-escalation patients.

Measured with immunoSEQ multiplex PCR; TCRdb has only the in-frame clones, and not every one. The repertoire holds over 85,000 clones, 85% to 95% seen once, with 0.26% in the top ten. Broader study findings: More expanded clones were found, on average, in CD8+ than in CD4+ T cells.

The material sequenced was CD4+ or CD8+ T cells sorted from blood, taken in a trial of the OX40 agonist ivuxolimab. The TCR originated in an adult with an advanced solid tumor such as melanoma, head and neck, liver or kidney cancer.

Written as DNA, the CDR3 is TGCGCCAGCAGCCAAGTCGTCCGACACACTGAAGCTTTCTTT. Its translation: CASSQVVRHTEAFF. V usage is TRBV4-1 and J usage is TRBJ1-1, with D unclear. The CDR3 sequence is 14 residues long. V was clipped by 1 base and J by 3 bases, with 9 bases between them. In germline, CDR1 is MGHRA, CDR2 YSYEKL.